These 2 T cell receptor beta chains share one sample of origin, sequenced in a study of early stage breast cancer tumors. TCRdb's table, derived via immunoSEQ multiplex PCR, lists solely in-frame clones and lacks some. Seen here are tens of thousands of clones, roughly 80% observed once, and the top ten hold more than 1.1%. Material for sequencing was blood. Receptors originate from a person aged 50-59 years with breast cancer.

This clone appeared a single time. The chain combines TRBV7-9 with TRBJ2-7; a weak D match, TRBD2 (5 bases). Germline V gene lookup returns CDR1 SEHNR and CDR2 FQNEAQ (reference sequence). This CDR3 has 12 amino acids. Trimming took off 5 bases at V and 6 bases at J, with 11 bases between the two ends. The CDR3 spells CASSPRDFEQYF. CDR3 bases: TGTGCCAGCAGCCCCCGGGATTTCGAGCAGTACTTC.

This chain joins TRBV10-3 and TRBJ1-2; 8 bases are shared with TRBD1. Germline V gene sequence: CDR1 ENHRY, CDR2 SYGVKD. This CDR3 contains 13 residues. V lost 8 bases to trimming and J lost 3 bases; unmatched junction nucleotides: 5. The CDR3 here is CAIAEGQDYGYTF. The CDR3 DNA sequence: TGTGCCATCGCCGAGGGACAGGACTATGGCTACACCTTC.